This TCR beta chain was obtained from a study of shared clonotypes between healthy human individuals. All of the donors resided in Nashville, Tennessee, and each was a Caucasian adult. This clone has only one observation. What it recognizes is unknown. The CDR3 sequence is 13 residues long. Per germline, CDR1 SGHNT and CDR2 YENEEA. V was trimmed by 4 bases and J by 5 bases, leaving 12 bases between them. Study results and limitations: Enrolling few donors narrowed the genetic and exposure-history diversity that was represented.

Generated by immunoSEQ multiplex PCR, the TCRdb table keeps only in-frame clones and is missing some. The sample yields approximately 510,000 clones, 60% to 85% seen once. The V gene is TRBV11-3, the J gene TRBJ2-7; the D gene could be TRBD1 or TRBD2 (5 bases each). Sequencing was performed on PBMCs. The TCR comes from a woman between 40 and 55 years old in good health. Some clones in this sample may be carry-over from other donors' samples. The CDR3: CASSSSGTNEQYF. CDR3 coding DNA: TGTGCCAGCAGCTCTTCCGGGACGAACGAGCAGTACTTC.